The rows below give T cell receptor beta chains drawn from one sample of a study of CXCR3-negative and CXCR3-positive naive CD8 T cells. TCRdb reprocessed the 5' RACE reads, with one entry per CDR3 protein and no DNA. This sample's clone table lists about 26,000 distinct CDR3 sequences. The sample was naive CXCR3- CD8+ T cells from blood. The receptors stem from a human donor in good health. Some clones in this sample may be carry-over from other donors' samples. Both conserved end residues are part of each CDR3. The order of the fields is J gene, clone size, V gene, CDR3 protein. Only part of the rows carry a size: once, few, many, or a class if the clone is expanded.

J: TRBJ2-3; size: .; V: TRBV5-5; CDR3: CASSFSGGGGDTQYF
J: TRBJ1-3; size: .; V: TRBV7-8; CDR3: CASQLGTSSGNTIYF
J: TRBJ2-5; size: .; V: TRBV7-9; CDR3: CASSLSSYRVGETQYF
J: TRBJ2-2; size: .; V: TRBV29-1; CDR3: CSVEDPGGVGELFF
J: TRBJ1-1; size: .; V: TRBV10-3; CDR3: CAISENRVNTEAFF
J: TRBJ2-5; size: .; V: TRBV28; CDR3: CASSLPRTGETQYF
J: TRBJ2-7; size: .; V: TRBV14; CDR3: CASSQESLPYEQYF
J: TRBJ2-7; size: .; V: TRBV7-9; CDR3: CASSLVQGGSYEQYF
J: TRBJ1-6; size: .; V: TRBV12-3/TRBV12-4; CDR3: CASSLGGTPGNSPLHF
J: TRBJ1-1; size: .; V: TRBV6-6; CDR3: CASSYESRELNTEAFF
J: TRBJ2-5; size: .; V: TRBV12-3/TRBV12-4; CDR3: CASSPPGLPQETQYF
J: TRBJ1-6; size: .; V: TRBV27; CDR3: CASSLAGFNSPLHF
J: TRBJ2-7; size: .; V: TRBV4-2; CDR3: CASSQDLSDTLYEQYF
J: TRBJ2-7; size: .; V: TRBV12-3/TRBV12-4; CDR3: CASSLGQGGPYEQYF
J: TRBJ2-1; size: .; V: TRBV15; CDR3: CATSSQDRGHEQFF
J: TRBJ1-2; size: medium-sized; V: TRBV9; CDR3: CASSTGIYGYTF
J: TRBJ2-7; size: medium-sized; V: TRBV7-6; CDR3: CASTPDPGVVPGTYEQYF
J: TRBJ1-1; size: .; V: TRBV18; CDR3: CASSSGDRGTNTEAFF
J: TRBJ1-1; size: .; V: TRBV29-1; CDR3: CSVARPEGAFF
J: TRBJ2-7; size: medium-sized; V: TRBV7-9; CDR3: CASSLTSGGSSYEQYF
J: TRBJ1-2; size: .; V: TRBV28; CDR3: CASRPLWDGYTF
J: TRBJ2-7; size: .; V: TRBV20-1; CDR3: CSATDRGVHEQYF
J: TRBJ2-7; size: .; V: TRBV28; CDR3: CASSTGLKPYEQYF
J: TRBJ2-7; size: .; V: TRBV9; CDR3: CASSVGTGSSYEQYF
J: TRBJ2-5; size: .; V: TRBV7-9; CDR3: CASSLGQPETQYF
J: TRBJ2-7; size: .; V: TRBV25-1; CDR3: CARSASDGYEQYF
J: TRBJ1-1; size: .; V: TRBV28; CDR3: CASSSNSPGADGEAFF
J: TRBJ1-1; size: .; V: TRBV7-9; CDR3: CASSRDTLNTEAFF
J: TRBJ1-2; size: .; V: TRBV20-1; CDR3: CSARDRTTYGYTF
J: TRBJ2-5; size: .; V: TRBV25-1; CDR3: CASSGASQETQYF
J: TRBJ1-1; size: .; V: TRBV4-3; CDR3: CASSQRLARYRVTEAFF
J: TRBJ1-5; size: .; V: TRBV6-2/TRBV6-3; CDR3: CASSYQVDQPQHF
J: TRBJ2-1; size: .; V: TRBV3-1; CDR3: CASSQYGTGSPYNEQFF
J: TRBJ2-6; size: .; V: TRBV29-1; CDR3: CSVVGDPTAGANVLTF
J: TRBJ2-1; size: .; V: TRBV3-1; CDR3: CASSPSGGSSYNEQFF
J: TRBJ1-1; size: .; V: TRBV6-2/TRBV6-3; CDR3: CASSYLERDEAFF
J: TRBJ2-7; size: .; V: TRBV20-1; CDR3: CSEPGQSSYEQYF
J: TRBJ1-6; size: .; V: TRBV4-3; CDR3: CASSQSQGVSYNSPLHF
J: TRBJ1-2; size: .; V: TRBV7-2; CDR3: CASSFLAGVHPEPGHEVSGYTF
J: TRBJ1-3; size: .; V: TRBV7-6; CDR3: CASSLRQGYVAGNTIYF
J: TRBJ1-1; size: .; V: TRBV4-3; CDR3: CASSQEADLNTEAFF
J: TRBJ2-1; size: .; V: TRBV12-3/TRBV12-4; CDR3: CASTPRRAGSGNEQFF
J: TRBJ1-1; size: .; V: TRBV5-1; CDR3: CASSLSDRDPEAFF
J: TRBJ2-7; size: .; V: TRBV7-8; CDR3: CASSALWEQYF
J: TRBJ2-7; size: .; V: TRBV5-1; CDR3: CASSVVDEQYF
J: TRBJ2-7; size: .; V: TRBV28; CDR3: CASSLGSSGTSYEQYF
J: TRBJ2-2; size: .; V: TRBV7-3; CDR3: CASSPDRGYSGELFF
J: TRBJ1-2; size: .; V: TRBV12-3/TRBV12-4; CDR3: CASRTLYGYTF
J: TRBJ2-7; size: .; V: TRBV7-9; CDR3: CASSLITTVSEQYF
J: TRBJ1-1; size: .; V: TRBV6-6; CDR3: CASSYGVGNNAEAFF
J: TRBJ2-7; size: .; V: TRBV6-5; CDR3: CASSYSLLPATGKLETTYEQYF
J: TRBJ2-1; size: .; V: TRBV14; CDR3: CASSLSYNEQFF
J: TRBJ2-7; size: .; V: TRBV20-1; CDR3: CSARAGGLTYEQYF
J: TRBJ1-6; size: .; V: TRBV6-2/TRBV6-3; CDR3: CASSYQTGLDNSPLHF
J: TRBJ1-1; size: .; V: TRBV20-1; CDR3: CSAKSPSRDTEAFF